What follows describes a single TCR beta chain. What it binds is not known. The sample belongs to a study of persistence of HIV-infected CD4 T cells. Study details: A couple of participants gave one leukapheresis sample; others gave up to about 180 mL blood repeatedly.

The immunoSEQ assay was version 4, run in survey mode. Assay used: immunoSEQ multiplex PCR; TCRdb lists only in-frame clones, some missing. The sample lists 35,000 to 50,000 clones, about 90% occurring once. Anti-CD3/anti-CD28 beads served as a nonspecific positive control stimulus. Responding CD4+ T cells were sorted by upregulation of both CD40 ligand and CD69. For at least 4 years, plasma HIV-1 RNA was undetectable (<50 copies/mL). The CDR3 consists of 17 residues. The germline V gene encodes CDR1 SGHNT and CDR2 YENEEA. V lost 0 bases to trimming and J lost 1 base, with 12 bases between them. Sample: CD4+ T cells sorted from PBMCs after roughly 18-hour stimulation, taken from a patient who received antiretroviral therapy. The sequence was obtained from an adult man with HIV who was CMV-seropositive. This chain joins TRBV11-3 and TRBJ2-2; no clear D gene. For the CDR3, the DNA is TGTGCCAGCAGCTTAGATTCGGGCAGGAGGAACACCGGGGAGCTGTTTTTT. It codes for CASSLDSGRRNTGELFF.